These 30 T cell receptor beta chains came from one sample sequenced in a study of shared clonotypes between healthy human individuals (dated by TCRdb to 2019 to 2021). CD8 naive samples were obtained by positive selection for CCR7 among CD45RO-negative cells, yielding a CD45RA+CCR7+ population from which TemRA cells were excluded. Library prep was done by the immunoSEQ multiplex PCR assay. In its TCRdb copy, this immuneACCESS table keeps in-frame sequences only and misses some clones. Where compared with another copy, unresolved V genes explain less than half of these, and the others have no known cause. This sample has roughly 2.1 million clones in its table, and more than 85% of those were observed once. The top ten clonotypes cover around 1.7% of the sample. Sequencing was done on a sample of naive CD8+ T cells from PBMCs. The cell subset or site label here, explained by the study, means: CD45RA+CCR7+. All receptors come from a man aged 18 to 30 in good health. Some clones in this sample may be carry-over from other donors' samples.

This clone came up once. The V and J genes are TRBV28 and TRBJ1-1; D unclear. Per the germline V gene, CDR1 is MDHEN and CDR2 is SYDVKM. Trimming took off 0 bases at V and 0 bases at J, with 14 bases between the two ends. This CDR3 comprises 17 residues. Written as DNA, the CDR3 is TGTGCCAGCAGTTTATGGGCTAATTTAGGAATGAACACTGAAGCTTTCTTT. This encodes CASSLWANLGMNTEAFF.

CDR3 nucleotides: TGTGCCAGCAGTTTAACACTAGCGGGAGGGCCCGAGACCCAGTACTTC. Protein: CASSLTLAGGPETQYF. The J gene is TRBJ2-5, the V gene TRBV28; 13 bases map to TRBD2. The CDR3 covers 16 residues. V was clipped by 2 bases and J by 5 bases; unmatched bases: 5. Germline V gene data show CDR1 as MDHEN and CDR2 as SYDVKM. The full variable domain, rest sourced from reference TRBV28 and TRBJ2-5, is DVKVTQSSRYLVKRTGEKVFLECVQDMDHENMFWYRQDPGLGLRLIYFSYDVKMKEKGDIPEGYSVSREKKERFSLILESASTNQTSMYLCASSLTLAGGPETQYFGPGTRLLVL.

V and J are TRBV27 and TRBJ2-7; D perhaps matches TRBD1 (5 bases). V shed 0 bases and J shed 1 base, with 13 bases lying between them. CDR3 size: 16 residues. The germline V gene encodes CDR1 MNHEY and CDR2 SMNVEV (reference sequence). The CDR3 nucleotides are TGTGCCAGCAGTTTATCGCAGGGCCTCGGGTCCTACGAGCAGTACTTC. Residues: CASSLSQGLGSYEQYF.

This chain links TRBV5-1 with TRBJ2-7; TRBD2 agrees at 7 bases. CDR1 is SGHRS, CDR2 YFSETQ, per germline. The CDR3 is 14 residues long. V was clipped by 4 bases and J by 4 bases; unmatched bases: 8. The CDR3 DNA sequence: TGCGCCAGCAGCCAAGAAGCGGGATGGTACGAGCAGTACTTC. Amino acid sequence: CASSQEAGWYEQYF.

This chain connects TRBV15 to TRBJ2-3; D not resolved. CDR1 and CDR2 (germline): LNHNV, YYDKDF (reference sequence). The CDR3 runs to 15 residues. Trimming took off 3 bases at V and 3 bases at J, with 13 bases between the two ends. The CDR3 DNA reads as TGTGCCACCAGCAGGACACGATTTGAGACAGATACGCAGTATTTT. Its protein is CATSRTRFETDTQYF.

The V call is TRBV27, the J call TRBJ2-7, with 10 bases matching TRBD2. The CDR3 extends over 17 amino acids. Germline values: CDR1 MNHEY, CDR2 SMNVEV (reference sequence). The ends lost 2 bases at V and 7 bases at J; junction bases unmatched: 14. The CDR3 is CASSLIVVAGGPQEQYF. CDR3 coding DNA: TGTGCCAGCAGTTTAATCGTGGTAGCGGGAGGTCCGCAGGAGCAGTACTTC.

Details on this clone: Other DNA sequences in the same sample also yield this CDR3. This chain joins TRBV7-9 and TRBJ2-1, with 7 bases identical to TRBD1. CDR3 length: 14 residues. Trimming took 0 bases from V and 7 from J; bases not matched to a gene: 3. Per the germline V gene, CDR1 is SEHNR and CDR2 is FQNEAQ (reference sequence). DNA for the CDR3: TGTGCCAGCAGCTTAGCGCTCAGGGGGAATGAGCAGTTCTTC. Its protein product is CASSLALRGNEQFF.

V is TRBV19 and J is TRBJ2-7; no definite D call. V was shortened by 4 bases and J by 5 bases, with 15 bases between the two germline ends. Germline V lookup: CDR1 LNHDA, CDR2 SQIVND (reference sequence). The CDR3 sequence is 14 residues long. CDR3 DNA sequence: TGTGCCAGTAGTACCCGAATAGGCCATGACGAGCAGTACTTC. The encoded protein is CASSTRIGHDEQYF.

The chain couples TRBV27 to TRBJ2-3, with D uncertain. CDR3 length: 14 residues. Germline assignment: CDR1 MNHEY and CDR2 SMNVEV (reference sequence). V lost 7 bases to trimming and J lost 0 bases, with 11 bases between them. The chain's CDR3 is CASNYQPSTDTQYF. CDR3 in DNA: TGTGCCAGCAACTACCAACCTAGCACAGATACGCAGTATTTT.

The chain joins TRBV7-2 to TRBJ2-3; D is ambiguous. The V gene lost 7 bases and the J gene lost 4 bases, with 12 bases spanning the gap. Germline CDR1 and CDR2: SGHTA and FQGNSA. The CDR3 has 13 residues. The CDR3 DNA reads as TGTGCCAGCACCGCCGGCGTGGCAGATACGCAGTATTTT. Its protein is CASTAGVADTQYF.

This clone was observed a few times. The chain recombines TRBV7-6 with TRBJ1-3; no definite D call. The V end lost 0 bases, the J end lost 4 bases, and 4 bases lay between the germline ends. CDR1 is SGHVS, CDR2 FNYEAQ, per germline. The CDR3 is 13 amino acids. CDR3 in amino acids: CASSLAAGNTIYF. The CDR3 region has the DNA TGTGCCAGCAGCTTAGCGGCCGGAAACACCATATATTTT. Complete variable domain (other parts from reference TRBV7-6 and TRBJ1-3): GAGVSQSPRYKVTKRGQDVALRCDPISGHVSLYWYRQALGQGPEFLTYFNYEAQQDKSGLPNDRFSAERPEGSISTLTIQRTEQRDSAMYRCASSLAAGNTIYFGEGSWLTVV.

This clone showed up just once. This sequence joins TRBV19 and TRBJ2-7; D is uncertain. Germline CDR1 is LNHDA and CDR2 is SQIVND (reference sequence). V was clipped by 6 bases and J by 3 bases, with 3 bases between them. The CDR3 length is 10 residues. The CDR3 spells CASRFYEQYF. The CDR3 DNA follows: TGTGCCAGTAGGTTCTACGAGCAGTACTTC. The whole variable domain, remainder taken from reference TRBV19 and TRBJ2-7, is DGGITQSPKYLFRKEGQNVTLSCEQNLNHDAMYWYRQDPGQGLRLIYYSQIVNDFQKGDIAEGYSVSREKKESFPLTVTSAQKNPTAFYLCASRFYEQYFGPGTRLTVT.

This clone was seen many times. This sample includes further DNA sequences coding for the same CDR3. The rearrangement joins TRBV7-9 to TRBJ1-5; D unclear. The V gene's germline CDR1 is SEHNR and CDR2 FQNEAQ (reference sequence). This CDR3 comprises 12 residues. Trimming cost V 1 base and J 4 bases, with 2 bases left between them. The CDR3 is CASSLGNQPQHF. DNA for the CDR3: TGTGCCAGCAGCTTAGGGAATCAGCCCCAGCATTTT.

The chain is built from TRBV7-9 and TRBJ2-7; 8 bases align to TRBD2. Trimming removed 5 bases from V and 5 bases from J; junction bases left unmatched: 11. The CDR3 is made up of 15 amino acids. Per the germline V gene, CDR1 is SEHNR and CDR2 is FQNEAQ (reference sequence). The CDR3 region has the DNA TGTGCCAGCAGCCTTACTAGCGGAGAGGCCAACGAGCAGTACTTC. It yields the protein CASSLTSGEANEQYF.

The chain is built from TRBV4-1 and TRBJ2-1; D is possibly TRBD1 (6 bases). Deletions cut 1 base from V and 6 bases from J, with 13 bases between. CDR3 length: 15 amino acids. Germline assignment: CDR1 MGHRA and CDR2 YSYEKL. CDR3 bases: TGCGCCAGCAGCCAAGTCACAGGGAATGGCAATGAGCAGTTCTTC. Its protein product is CASSQVTGNGNEQFF.

In its sample, this clone was seen once. This chain's CDR3 is CASSLGYGGEGYTF. In DNA, the CDR3 is TGTGCCAGCAGCTTAGGTTACGGGGGCGAAGGCTACACCTTC. The V gene is TRBV11-2, the J gene TRBJ1-2, with D possibly matching TRBD1 (6 bases). The length of the CDR3 is 14 residues. Per the germline V gene, CDR1 is SGHAT and CDR2 is FQNNGV. The V end lost 1 base, the J end lost 8 bases, and 14 bases lay between the germline ends.

The genes are TRBV7-9 and TRBJ1-1; 7 bases match TRBD1. The germline CDR1 and CDR2 sequences are SEHNR and FQNEAQ (reference sequence). The junction had 8 bases not matched to a gene; V was cut back by 5 bases and J by 2 bases. The CDR3 loop spans 15 amino acids. This CDR3 reads CASSDRQGYNTEAFF. DNA of the CDR3: TGTGCCAGCAGCGACCGACAGGGATACAACACTGAAGCTTTCTTT.

V gene TRBV7-9 combines with J gene TRBJ2-2, with a tentative D call TRBD1 (6 bases). CDR1 and CDR2 (germline): SEHNR, FQNEAQ (reference sequence). Trimming took 1 base from V and 6 from J, leaving 12 bases between them. CDR3 size: 15 residues. The CDR3 sequence: CASSLGQALAGELFF. CDR3 coding DNA: TGTGCCAGCAGCTTAGGACAGGCCCTTGCCGGGGAGCTGTTTTTT.

V is TRBV28 and J is TRBJ1-1, with TRBD1 matching over 8 bases. Germline trimming cut 5 bases from V and 3 bases from J; bases unmatched to any gene: 8. This CDR3 spans 15 amino acids. Germline V lookup: CDR1 MDHEN, CDR2 SYDVKM. In nucleotides, the CDR3 is TGTGCCAGCAGTCCCCGGACAGGGCGGGACACTGAAGCTTTCTTT. It specifies CASSPRTGRDTEAFF.

The V and J genes are TRBV9 and TRBJ2-7; TRBD2 aligns across 13 bases. CDR3 size: 15 residues. The trim removed 3 bases at V and 9 bases at J, leaving 9 bases unmatched. The germline CDR1 and CDR2 sequences are SGDLS and YYNGEE. The CDR3 spells CASSDGTSGALGQYF. The CDR3 DNA sequence: TGTGCCAGCAGCGACGGGACTAGCGGGGCCCTCGGGCAGTACTTC.

The V gene is TRBV19, the J gene TRBJ2-1; 14 bases are shared with TRBD2. V shed 2 bases, J shed 2 bases, and the junction held 11 bases outside the gene matches. CDR1 is LNHDA and CDR2 is SQIVND in the germline V gene (reference sequence). The CDR3 contains 20 residues. The CDR3 reads CASSIYPGLAGGNPYNEQFF. DNA for the CDR3: TGTGCCAGTAGTATATATCCCGGACTAGCGGGAGGTAACCCCTACAATGAGCAGTTCTTC.

V and J are TRBV28 and TRBJ2-6; perhaps TRBD1 as D (6 bases). V gave up 4 bases and J gave up 0 bases, with 19 bases separating them. This CDR3 contains 19 residues. Germline CDR1 reads MDHEN; CDR2 reads SYDVKM. The CDR3 here is CASSSSFPGTFSGANVLTF. CDR3 DNA: TGTGCCAGCAGTTCCTCATTTCCCGGGACATTCTCTGGGGCCAACGTCCTGACTTTC. The complete variable domain, with remaining parts taken from reference TRBV28 and TRBJ2-6, reads DVKVTQSSRYLVKRTGEKVFLECVQDMDHENMFWYRQDPGLGLRLIYFSYDVKMKEKGDIPEGYSVSREKKERFSLILESASTNQTSMYLCASSSSFPGTFSGANVLTFGAGSRLTVL.

Concerning this clone: Just one base apart from a much larger clone, this may be a read error. The V gene is TRBV7-9, the J gene TRBJ2-7; 7 nucleotides match TRBD2. Trimming at V came to 2 bases and at J to 3 bases, leaving 1 base not matched to a gene. The CDR3 totals 13 residues. The germline V gene encodes CDR1 SEHNR and CDR2 FQNEAQ (reference sequence). The CDR3 sequence is CASSLSGGYEQYF. CDR3 coding DNA: TGTGCCAGCAGCTTATCGGGGGGCTACGAGCAGTACTTC.

The chain joins TRBV15 to TRBJ2-5; D may be TRBD2 (5 bases). In germline, CDR1 is LNHNV, CDR2 YYDKDF (reference sequence). Trimming pared 1 base from V and 5 bases from J, leaving 14 bases between. This CDR3 has 15 residues. CDR3 loop: CATSRVRVVVETQYF. The CDR3 DNA reads as TGTGCCACCAGCAGAGTGAGGGTTGTTGTGGAGACCCAGTACTTC.

The chain is built from TRBV19 and TRBJ1-4; possibly TRBD1 for D (6 bases). V lost 3 bases and J lost 6, with 14 bases in between. The CDR3 is made up of 15 amino acids. Per the germline V gene, CDR1 is LNHDA and CDR2 is SQIVND (reference sequence). The chain's CDR3 is CASSIGGARDEKLFF. CDR3 coding DNA: TGTGCCAGTAGTATTGGGGGGGCGCGCGATGAAAAACTGTTTTTT.

The chain is built from TRBV7-9 and TRBJ2-1, with 11 bases that match TRBD2. Germline CDR1 is SEHNR and CDR2 is FQNEAQ (reference sequence). With V trimmed by 4 bases and J by 4 bases, 9 bases remained unmatched. The length of the CDR3 is 17 residues. Here the CDR3 reads CASSYQPGLAAYNEQFF. As DNA, the CDR3 is TGTGCCAGCAGCTATCAGCCGGGACTAGCGGCTTACAATGAGCAGTTCTTC.

J is TRBJ1-4 and V is TRBV9; the match to TRBD1 covers 11 bases. The V gene's germline CDR1 is SGDLS and CDR2 YYNGEE. J lost 3 bases, V lost 3 bases, and 10 bases had no gene match. The CDR3 is 18 amino acids. Here the CDR3 reads CASSGPGQGETSNEKLFF. CDR3 nucleotide sequence: TGTGCCAGCAGCGGACCGGGACAGGGGGAGACGTCTAATGAAAAACTGTTTTTT.

This chain uses TRBV11-2 with TRBJ2-3; no definite D call. V was trimmed by 3 bases and J by 6 bases, leaving 7 bases between them. In germline, CDR1 is SGHAT, CDR2 FQNNGV. The CDR3 consists of 12 residues. The CDR3 is CASSFRADTQYF. The CDR3, as DNA: TGTGCCAGCAGCTTCCGTGCGGATACGCAGTATTTT.

The chain links TRBV9 to TRBJ2-6; possibly TRBD2 for D (5 bases). The germline gives CDR1 SGDLS, CDR2 YYNGEE. Trimming removed 7 bases from V and 0 bases from J, with 17 bases in between. The CDR3 runs 17 residues. As DNA, the CDR3 is TGTGCCAGCTCCAATTCCGGAGGTAGCTCTGGGGCCAACGTCCTGACTTTC. Translation gives CASSNSGGSSGANVLTF.

The chain uses TRBV2 and TRBJ2-5, with 12 bases lining up with TRBD2. CDR3 length: 16 residues. The trim removed 2 bases at V and 4 bases at J, leaving 5 bases unmatched. The germline V gene has CDR1 SNHLY and CDR2 FYNNEI. The DNA for the CDR3 is TGTGCCAGCAGTGAAATGCGACTAGCGGGAGCAGAGACCCAGTACTTC. It is translated as CASSEMRLAGAETQYF. The full variable domain, in which reference TRBV2 and TRBJ2-5 provide the parts outside the CDR3, is EPEVTQTPSHQVTQMGQEVILRCVPISNHLYFYWYRQILGQKVEFLVSFYNNEISEKSEIFDDQFSVERPDGSNFTLKIRSTKLEDSAMYFCASSEMRLAGAETQYFGPGTRLLVL.